These T cell receptor beta chains were read from a single sample in a study of beta chain features in type 1 diabetes. Profiling relied on immunoSEQ multiplex PCR, and the TCRdb table lists in-frame clones only, not all of them. The sample lists 250,000 to 350,000 clones, 13% to 15% seen once, with over 0.015% in the top ten. The material sequenced was naive CD4+ T cells from blood. These receptors all come from a young man with type 1 diabetes. The CDR3 runs from the conserved cysteine through the conserved F or W. D genes are given only for firm matches. A clone size is listed for some rows: how often the clone was seen (once, few, many), or a class if it is expanded.

NA	few	TRBJ2-6	TRBV7-3	CASSLYAGSGANVLTF	TGTGCCAGCAGCTTGTATGCGGGCTCTGGGGCCAACGTCCTGACTTTC
NA	NA	TRBJ2-7	TRBV28	CASSLPEGGQYF	TGTGCCAGCAGTTTACCGGAGGGAGGGCAGTACTTC
TRBD1	NA	TRBJ2-7	TRBV5-4	CASSPRTGSSYEQYF	TGTGCCAGCAGCCCGCGGACAGGGTCTTCCTACGAGCAGTACTTC
NA	NA	TRBJ1-5	TRBV2	CASSEGPRGRHFDQPQHF	TGTGCCAGCAGTGAAGGACCGCGGGGGAGACATTTCGATCAGCCCCAGCATTTT
TRBD2	NA	TRBJ2-5	TRBV6-1	CASTGAGGNQETQYF	TGTGCCAGCACGGGGGCGGGAGGCAACCAAGAGACCCAGTACTTC
NA	few	TRBJ2-3	TRBV7-3	CASSLRASTDTQYF	TGTGCCAGCAGCTTACGTGCGAGCACAGATACGCAGTATTTT
TRBD1	few	TRBJ2-5	TRBV7-2	CASSMDREQETQYF	TGTGCCAGCAGCATGGACAGGGAGCAAGAGACCCAGTACTTC
NA	NA	TRBJ1-1	TRBV11-1	CASSLGVSAVNTEAFF	TGTGCCAGCAGCTTAGGGGTCAGCGCAGTGAACACTGAAGCTTTCTTT
NA	NA	TRBJ1-2	TRBV29-1	CSVEEGTYTF	TGCAGCGTTGAAGAGGGGACATACACCTTC
NA	few	TRBJ2-1	TRBV4-3	CASSQDMASANNEQFF	TGCGCCAGCAGCCAAGATATGGCTAGCGCTAACAATGAGCAGTTCTTC
TRBD2	NA	TRBJ2-2	TRBV9	CASSVMASGTGELFF	TGTGCCAGCAGCGTAATGGCTAGCGGAACCGGGGAGCTGTTTTTT
NA	few	TRBJ1-1	TRBV5-6	CASSFPLLNTEAFF	TGTGCCAGCAGCTTTCCCCTACTGAACACTGAAGCTTTCTTT
NA	few	TRBJ1-5	TRBV18	CASSPANGPQHF	TGTGCCAGCTCACCAGCGAATGGGCCCCAGCATTTT
TRBD1	NA	TRBJ1-2	TRBV29-1	CSVGQGAGGYTF	TGCAGCGTCGGACAGGGGGCAGGGGGCTACACCTTC
NA	few	TRBJ2-2	TRBV7-3	CASSLLPFAGPTGELFF	TGTGCCAGCAGCTTACTCCCCTTTGCGGGGCCCACCGGGGAGCTGTTTTTT
NA	few	TRBJ2-1	TRBV5-1	CATTSPGYNEQFF	TGCGCCACCACCTCCCCCGGTTACAATGAGCAGTTCTTC
NA	NA	TRBJ2-6	TRBV11-2	CASSLRSSGANVLTF	TGTGCCAGCAGCTTAAGGAGCTCTGGGGCCAACGTCCTGACTTTC
NA	few	TRBJ2-2	TRBV5-1	CASSLDVSGELFF	TGCGCCAGCAGCTTGGACGTGAGCGGGGAGCTGTTTTTT
TRBD1	NA	TRBJ1-1	TRBV19	CASSTGGAFF	TGTGCCAGTAGTACAGGGGGAGCTTTCTTT
TRBD2	NA	TRBJ2-5	TRBV7-9	CASSSEAGGGKTQYF	TGTGCCAGCAGCTCAGAAGCGGGAGGGGGGAAGACCCAGTACTTC
TRBD1	NA	TRBJ1-2	TRBV18	CASSPAGQGALGYTF	TGTGCCAGCTCACCGGCCGGACAGGGGGCGCTTGGCTACACCTTC
TRBD1	few	TRBJ2-7	TRBV2	CASGGQGTGEQYF	TGTGCCAGCGGGGGACAGGGAACGGGCGAGCAGTACTTC
TRBD1	NA	TRBJ2-3	TRBV7-2	CASSFWGQGNTDTQYF	TGTGCCAGCAGCTTCTGGGGACAGGGGAATACTGATACGCAGTATTTT
NA	few	TRBJ2-6	TRBV5-1	CASKAGGNPLGANVLTF	TGCGCCAGCAAAGCAGGGGGGAATCCTCTGGGGGCCAACGTCCTGACTTTC
TRBD1	NA	TRBJ1-1	TRBV28	CASSTGDTEAFF	TGTGCCAGCAGCACAGGGGACACTGAAGCTTTCTTT
NA	NA	TRBJ1-5	TRBV7-9	CASSSGVNSNQPQHF	TGTGCCAGCAGCTCGGGAGTAAATAGCAATCAGCCCCAGCATTTT
NA	few	TRBJ1-4	TRBV30	CAWTREGRLFF	TGTGCCTGGACACGGGAGGGCCGACTGTTTTTT
TRBD2	NA	TRBJ2-1	TRBV28	CASNLGTSGTLSNEQFF	TGTGCCAGCAACCTGGGGACTAGCGGGACCCTCAGCAATGAGCAGTTCTTC
NA	NA	TRBJ2-1	TRBV7-9	CASSLGGEQFF	TGTGCCAGCAGCTTAGGCGGTGAGCAGTTCTTC
NA	NA	TRBJ2-3	TRBV10-3	CAITGGLGDTQYF	TGTGCCATCACCGGGGGACTCGGGGATACGCAGTATTTT
NA	NA	TRBJ2-5	TRBV27	CASSSQATKETQYF	TGTGCCAGCAGTTCTCAGGCAACCAAAGAGACCCAGTACTTC
NA	NA	TRBJ2-1	TRBV19	CASSTRLNEQFF	TGTGCCAGTAGTACTAGACTTAACGAGCAGTTCTTC
TRBD1	NA	TRBJ2-5	TRBV6-6	CASSYRDSQETQYF	TGTGCCAGCAGTTACCGGGACAGCCAAGAGACCCAGTACTTC